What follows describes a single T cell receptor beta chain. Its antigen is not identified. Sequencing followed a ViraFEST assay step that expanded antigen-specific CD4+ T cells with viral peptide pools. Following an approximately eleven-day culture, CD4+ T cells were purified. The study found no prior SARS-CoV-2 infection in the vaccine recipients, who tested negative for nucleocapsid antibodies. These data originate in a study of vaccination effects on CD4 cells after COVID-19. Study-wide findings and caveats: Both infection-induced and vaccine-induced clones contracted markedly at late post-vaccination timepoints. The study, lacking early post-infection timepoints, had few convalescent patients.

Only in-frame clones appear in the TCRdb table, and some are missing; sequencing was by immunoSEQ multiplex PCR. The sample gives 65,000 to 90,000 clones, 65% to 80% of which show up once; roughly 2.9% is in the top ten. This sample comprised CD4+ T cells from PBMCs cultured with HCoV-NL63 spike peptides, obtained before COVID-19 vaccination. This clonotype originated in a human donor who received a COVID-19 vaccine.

The CDR3 DNA follows: TGTGCCAGCAGTAAGGGGGGGGACTCGAACACTGAAGCTTTCTTT. Encoded protein: CASSKGGDSNTEAFF. V and J are TRBV6-5 and TRBJ1-1, with D perhaps matching TRBD1 (6 bases). From germline, CDR1 is MNHEY and CDR2 SVGAGI. This CDR3 has 15 amino acids. The V end lost 5 bases, the J end lost 1 base, and 14 bases lay between the germline ends.